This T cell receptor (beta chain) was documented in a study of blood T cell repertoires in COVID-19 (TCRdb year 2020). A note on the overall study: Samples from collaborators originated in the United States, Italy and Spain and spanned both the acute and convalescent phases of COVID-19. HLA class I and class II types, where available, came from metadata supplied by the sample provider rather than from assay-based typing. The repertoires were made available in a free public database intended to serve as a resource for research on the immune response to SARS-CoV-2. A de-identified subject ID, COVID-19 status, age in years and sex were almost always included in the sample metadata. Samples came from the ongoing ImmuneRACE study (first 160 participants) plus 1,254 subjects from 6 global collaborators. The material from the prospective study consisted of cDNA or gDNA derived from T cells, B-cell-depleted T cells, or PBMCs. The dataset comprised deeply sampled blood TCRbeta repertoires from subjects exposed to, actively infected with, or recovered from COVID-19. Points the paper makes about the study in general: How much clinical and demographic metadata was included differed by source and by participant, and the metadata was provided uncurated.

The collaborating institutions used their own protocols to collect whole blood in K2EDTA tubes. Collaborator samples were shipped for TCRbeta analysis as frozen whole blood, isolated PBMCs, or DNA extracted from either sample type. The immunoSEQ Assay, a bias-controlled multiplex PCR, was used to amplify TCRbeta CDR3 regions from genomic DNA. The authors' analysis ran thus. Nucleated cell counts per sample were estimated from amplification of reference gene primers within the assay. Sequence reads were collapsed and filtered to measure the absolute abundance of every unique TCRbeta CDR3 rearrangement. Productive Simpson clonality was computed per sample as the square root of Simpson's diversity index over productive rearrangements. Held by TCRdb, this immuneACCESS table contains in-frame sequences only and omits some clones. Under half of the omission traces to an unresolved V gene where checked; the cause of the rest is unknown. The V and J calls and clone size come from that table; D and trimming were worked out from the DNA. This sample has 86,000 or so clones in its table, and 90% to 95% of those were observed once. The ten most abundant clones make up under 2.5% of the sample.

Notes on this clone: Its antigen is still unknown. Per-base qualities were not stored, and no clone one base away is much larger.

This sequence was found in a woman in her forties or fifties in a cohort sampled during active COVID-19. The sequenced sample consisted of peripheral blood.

The nucleotide sequence is TGCGCCAGCAGCTCCCAGGGCGCGACGGGTGAGCAGTACTTC. This encodes CASSSQGATGEQYF. The rearranged chain carries TRBV4-1 and TRBJ2-7; the best D guess is TRBD1, with 5 bases matching. From the germline V gene, CDR1 is MGHRA and CDR2 is YSYEKL. The CDR3 goes from the cysteine to the phenylalanine over 14 residues. Only CDR3 DNA is held: 42 bases, read in frame from base 1. V is clipped by 5 bases and J by 7 bases, and the sequence between their germline boundaries is 18 bases long.